The next 11 T cell receptor beta chains were all read from a single sample in a study of cytomegalovirus exposure and HLA in healthy donors. The primer mix had 60 Vbeta and 13 Jbeta primers. Sequencing was performed with immunoSEQ multiplex PCR; in TCRdb, only in-frame clones are kept and a portion is missing. Among 150,000 to 200,000 clones listed, about nine tenths were seen once. Sequencing input: PBMCs. The origin of the receptors is a boy aged 2 to 10 in good health and CMV-seronegative.

V and J are TRBV19 and TRBJ2-5, with 10 bases identical to TRBD1. The J call is in doubt because the DNA end fits TRBJ2-7 better. The CDR3 extends over 17 amino acids. Germline CDR1 is LNHDA and CDR2 is SQIVND (reference sequence). The CDR3 spells CASSRRKGQGRADEQYF. The CDR3 DNA is TGTGCCAGTAGTAGAAGAAAGGGACAGGGGAGGGCGGACGAGCAGTACTTC.

The CDR3 sequence: CASSSPGSHSGRAGDTGELFF. The CDR3 DNA is TGTGCCAGTAGTTCCCCTGGGTCACATAGCGGGAGGGCCGGGGACACCGGGGAGCTGTTTTTT. V is TRBV19 and J is TRBJ2-2; 11 bases are a match to TRBD2. The CDR3 is 21 residues long. The ends lost 5 bases at V and 3 bases at J; junction bases unmatched: 20. CDR1 and CDR2 (germline): LNHDA, SQIVND (reference sequence).

V and J are TRBV19 and TRBJ1-2; weak D call: TRBD1 (6 bases). Trimming removed 3 bases from V and 6 bases from J, with 14 bases in between. Germline V gene lookup returns CDR1 LNHDA and CDR2 SQIVND (reference sequence). There are 14 residues in the CDR3. The chain's CDR3 is CASSMATGSHGYTF. The CDR3, as DNA: TGTGCCAGTAGTATGGCGACAGGCAGCCATGGCTACACCTTC.

On this clone itself: At one end, the junction sequence differs from germline, possibly due to a read error. The V and J genes are TRBV5-4 and TRBJ2-7; a weak D match, TRBD1 (6 bases). Per germline, CDR1 SGHNT and CDR2 YYREEE (reference sequence). The CDR3 runs 13 residues. CDR3 sequence: CTSSLGARYEQYF. For the CDR3, the DNA is TGTACCAGCAGCTTGGGGGCTCGCTACGAGCAGTACTTC. Drawing the rest from reference TRBV5-4 and TRBJ2-7, the complete variable domain is ETGVTQSPTHLIKTRGQQVTLRCSSQSGHNTVSWYQQALGQGPQFIFQYYREEENGRGNFPPRFSGLQFPNYSSELNVNALELDDSALYLCTSSLGARYEQYFGPGTRLTVT.

This chain uses TRBV19 with TRBJ2-5; 7 bases map to TRBD2. The germline V gene has CDR1 LNHDA and CDR2 SQIVND (reference sequence). The CDR3 contains 16 residues. The V gene end was trimmed by 5 bases and the J gene end by 2 bases; junction bases not matched to a gene: 11. CDR3 protein: CASSGRLARGQETQYF. As DNA, the CDR3 is TGTGCCAGTAGTGGCAGACTAGCTAGAGGACAAGAGACCCAGTACTTC.

This chain uses TRBV4-1 with TRBJ1-2; perhaps TRBD1 as D (6 bases). Germline V CDR1 and CDR2: MGHRA, YSYEKL. V lost 1 base and J 6 bases, leaving 21 bases between the germline ends. This CDR3 spans 17 amino acids. The CDR3 protein is CASSQVGTRGKVDGYTF. In nucleotides, the CDR3 is TGCGCCAGCAGCCAAGTCGGGACACGGGGTAAGGTGGATGGCTACACCTTC.

V gene TRBV28 combines with J gene TRBJ2-7, with 7 bases aligning to TRBD2. Germline V gives CDR1 MDHEN, CDR2 SYDVKM. This CDR3 spans 14 amino acids. Trimming took 5 bases from V and 0 from J; bases not matched to a gene: 4. CDR3 protein: CASSATSDSYEQYF. The CDR3 region has the DNA TGTGCCAGCAGTGCTACTAGCGACTCCTACGAGCAGTACTTC.

The chain links TRBV6-1 to TRBJ1-2, with a tentative D call TRBD1 (5 bases). Trimming pared 2 bases from V and 4 bases from J, leaving 11 bases between. The CDR3 runs 14 residues. Germline CDR1 reads MNHNS; CDR2 reads SASEGT. CDR3 in DNA: TGTGCCAGCAGTGAATTGGGGAGGGGCTATGGCTACACCTTC. This encodes CASSELGRGYGYTF.

CDR3 coding DNA: TGTGCCAGCAGTCCCTACAGGGGGCCCTACGAGCAGTACTTC. It encodes CASSPYRGPYEQYF. The chain couples TRBV6-5 to TRBJ2-7, with 9 bases aligning to TRBD1. The CDR3 spans 14 residues. CDR1 and CDR2 from the germline V gene are MNHEY and SVGAGI. V was clipped by 5 bases and J by 2 bases; unmatched bases: 4.

This clone showed up just a few times. The chain is built from TRBV12-2 and TRBJ2-2; the D call of TRBD2 is as the table states it, not checked on the DNA. TRBV12-2 is listed as a pseudogene. The CDR3 has 17 residues. The CDR3 region has the DNA TGTGCAAGTCGCTTAAGACTATGGGAGGAGAGGACCGGGGAGCTGTTTTTT. As protein: CASRLRLWEERTGELFF.

The chain combines TRBV5-6 with TRBJ2-7; a weak D match, TRBD2 (5 bases). CDR3 length equals 13 residues. CDR1 SGHDT and CDR2 YYEEEE come from the germline V gene. V was pared by 4 bases and J by 1 base, with 9 bases between. The CDR3 loop reads CASSRGRSYEQYF. CDR3 coding DNA: TGTGCCAGCAGCCGGGGTCGATCCTACGAGCAGTACTTC.